The 28 T cell receptor beta chains below all came from one sample that was sequenced in a study of graft-versus-host responses after intestinal transplantation (dated by TCRdb to the early 2020s). The sample's time point label, decoded: cells obtained before transplantation from donor or recipient. Their specific antigens are unknown. The library was made by the immunoSEQ multiplex PCR assay. Imported from immuneACCESS, the table was reduced by TCRdb to in-frame sequences with V and J called. These copies leave out some clones; in studies compared against another copy, an unresolved V gene accounts for under half, and the cause of the remainder is not known. The sample records tens of thousands of clones, around 93% of which are singletons. The ten top clones hold approximately 0.2% of the sample. Sample: unstimulated CD4+ T cells sorted from spleen or lymph node cells, taken before transplant. The receptors derive from a human donor who was the organ donor for an intestinal transplant.

V gene TRBV5-1 combines with J gene TRBJ1-1; D is unresolved. The CDR3 is 14 residues long. Trimming cost V 3 bases and J 0 bases, with 9 bases left between them. CDR1 and CDR2 from the germline V gene are SGHRS and YFSETQ. CDR3 sequence: CASSSGILNTEAFF. Here the CDR3 DNA reads TGCGCCAGCAGCTCGGGAATTTTGAACACTGAAGCTTTCTTT.

V usage is TRBV10-2 and J usage is TRBJ1-5; 7 bases map to TRBD1. V dropped 4 bases and J dropped 1; count of bases not matched to a gene: 4. The CDR3 sequence is 15 residues long. CDR1 and CDR2 from the germline V gene are WSHSY and SAAADI. CDR3 coding DNA: TGCGCCAGCAGTGCGGGACAGATAAGCAATCAGCCCCAGCATTTT. Its protein product is CASSAGQISNQPQHF.

The genes are TRBV6-5 and TRBJ1-2, with D perhaps matching TRBD1 (5 bases). This CDR3 is built from 14 residues. V was trimmed by 0 bases and J by 7 bases, leaving 12 bases between them. Per the germline V gene, CDR1 is MNHEY and CDR2 is SVGAGI. This CDR3 is CASSYSKAGGGYTF. CDR3 DNA sequence: TGTGCCAGCAGTTACTCGAAGGCTGGGGGTGGCTACACCTTC.

The chain has TRBV6-1 and TRBJ1-1; TRBD1 might be the D (6 bases). V lost 5 bases to trimming and J lost 11 bases, with 15 bases between them. Germline CDR1 reads MNHNS; CDR2 reads SASEGT. There are 12 residues in the CDR3. The CDR3 protein is CASSPSGVVAFF. DNA for the CDR3: TGTGCCAGCAGTCCATCAGGGGTAGTGGCTTTCTTT.

V gene TRBV30 combines with J gene TRBJ1-2, with D perhaps TRBD1 (5 bases). Trimming took 7 bases from V and 5 from J, leaving 14 bases between them. Looked up from germline, CDR1 is GTSNPN and CDR2 is SVGIG (reference sequence). This CDR3 region has 12 residues. The CDR3 sequence is CALRRGGYGYTF. The CDR3 nucleotides read TGTGCCTTAAGACGGGGGGGATATGGCTACACCTTC.

The chain uses TRBV2 and TRBJ1-1; 9 bases are a match to TRBD1. The V gene end was trimmed by 7 bases and the J gene end by 1 base; junction bases not matched to a gene: 1. CDR1 and CDR2 (germline): SNHLY, FYNNEI. The CDR3 consists of 13 residues. This CDR3 reads CASMGQGNTEAFF. The CDR3 DNA sequence: TGTGCCAGCATGGGACAGGGGAACACTGAAGCTTTCTTT.

The chain combines TRBV6-5 with TRBJ2-2, with D hard to call. The CDR3 loop spans 15 amino acids. In germline, CDR1 is MNHEY, CDR2 SVGAGI. V was shortened by 0 bases and J by 3 bases, with 8 bases between the two germline ends. In DNA form, the CDR3 reads TGTGCCAGCAGTTACTCCGGAACCTACACCGGGGAGCTGTTTTTT. Translated, it gives CASSYSGTYTGELFF.

The chain couples TRBV11-3 to TRBJ2-4, with D unresolved. The CDR3 contains 16 residues. Per germline, CDR1 SGHNT and CDR2 YENEEA. Trimming cost V 5 bases and J 0 bases, with 14 bases left between them. The CDR3 bases are TGTGCCAGCAGCGTATCGGGCGGAGTAGCCAAAAACATTCAGTACTTC. It encodes CASSVSGGVAKNIQYF.

This clone occurred once. The V gene is TRBV18, the J gene TRBJ1-6; TRBD1 agrees at 8 bases. The junction had 7 bases not matched to a gene; V was cut back by 6 bases and J by 6 bases. This CDR3 contains 15 residues. Germline CDR1 and CDR2: KGHSH and LQKENI. The CDR3 bases are TGTGCCAGCTCCCGGACAGGGACGAGTAATTCACCCCTCCACTTT. Encoded protein: CASSRTGTSNSPLHF.

This chain links TRBV4-3 with TRBJ1-2; possible D gene TRBD1, 6 bases. Germline assignment: CDR1 LGHNA and CDR2 YSLEER. CDR3 length: 16 residues. The V gene lost 4 bases and the J gene lost 5 bases, with 20 bases spanning the gap. In nucleotides, the CDR3 is TGCGCCAGCAGCCGAGAAAAATCAACAGGGTGGTATGGCTACACCTTC. Translated: CASSREKSTGWYGYTF.

The chain is built from TRBV2 and TRBJ1-4, with 9 bases that match TRBD1. V was clipped by 4 bases and J by 14 bases; unmatched bases: 11. Germline V lookup: CDR1 SNHLY, CDR2 FYNNEI. There are 14 residues in the CDR3. This CDR3 reads CASSGRDRVSRLFF. The DNA of the CDR3 is TGTGCCAGCAGTGGCCGGGACAGGGTATCGAGGCTGTTTTTT.

The genes are TRBV5-1 and TRBJ2-6; D is uncertain. Per the germline V gene, CDR1 is SGHRS and CDR2 is YFSETQ. This CDR3 region has 15 residues. V lost 0 bases and J lost 4, with 8 bases in between. CDR3 bases: TGCGCCAGCAGCTTGGCCGCGGCCGGGGCCAACGTCCTGACTTTC. It is translated as CASSLAAAGANVLTF. The complete variable domain, with remaining parts taken from reference TRBV5-1 and TRBJ2-6, reads KAGVTQTPRYLIKTRGQQVTLSCSPISGHRSVSWYQQTPGQGLQFLFEYFSETQRNKGNFPGRFSGRQFSNSRSEMNVSTLELGDSALYLCASSLAAAGANVLTFGAGSRLTVL.

This chain uses TRBV5-4 with TRBJ1-4; D is perhaps TRBD1 (6 bases). The CDR3 contains 15 residues. Trimming shortened V by 4 bases and J by 4 bases, and 14 bases separated the two germline ends. Germline V CDR1 and CDR2: SGHNT, YYREEE (reference sequence). In DNA, the CDR3 is TGTGCCAGCAGCCTGGGGGGCACGCATAATGAAAAACTGTTTTTT. It yields the protein CASSLGGTHNEKLFF.

The chain employs TRBV7-2 and TRBJ1-2; the match to TRBD1 covers 10 bases. The germline CDR1 and CDR2 sequences are SGHTA and FQGNSA. The CDR3 contains 14 residues. The V gene end was trimmed by 5 bases and the J gene end by 7 bases; junction bases not matched to a gene: 7. CDR3 coding DNA: TGTGCCAGCAGCCCCGGACAGGGGGTGGGTGGCTACACCTTC. This translates into CASSPGQGVGGYTF.

The chain joins TRBV5-4 to TRBJ2-3; 9 bases align to TRBD2. V shed 3 bases and J 1 base; nucleotides not matched to a gene: 6. CDR3 size: 16 residues. The germline V gene has CDR1 SGHNT and CDR2 YYREEE (reference sequence). This CDR3 is CASSSTRLAGTDTQYF. CDR3 DNA sequence: TGTGCCAGCAGCTCCACCCGACTAGCGGGCACAGATACGCAGTATTTT.

The V call is TRBV6-6, the J call TRBJ1-6; 7 bases map to TRBD1. This CDR3 is 13 amino acids long. J gave up 8 bases and V 6 bases, and 4 bases lay outside the gene matches. Germline V CDR1 and CDR2: MNHNY, SVGAGI (reference sequence). The CDR3 DNA sequence: TGTGCCAGCAGAGACAGGGAGGATTCACCCCTCCACTTT. Translation: CASRDREDSPLHF.

This chain connects TRBV5-1 to TRBJ2-5; D is uncertain. The end of the DNA is better explained by TRBJ2-7, so the J call may be wrong. Germline V lookup: CDR1 SGHRS, CDR2 YFSETQ. The length of the CDR3 is 15 residues. The CDR3 loop reads CASSWKWGSSYEQYF. The CDR3 DNA reads as TGCGCCAGCAGTTGGAAATGGGGTAGCTCCTACGAGCAGTACTTC.

The rearrangement joins TRBV7-3 to TRBJ2-7; 7 positions match TRBD2. V was clipped by 4 bases and J by 4 bases; unmatched bases: 7. The CDR3 is 14 residues long. The germline V gene encodes CDR1 SGHTA and CDR2 FQGTGA. Here the CDR3 reads CASSSTGGGYEQYF. CDR3 bases: TGTGCCAGCAGCTCGACCGGCGGGGGTTACGAGCAGTACTTC.

This chain links TRBV5-4 with TRBJ2-6; D may be TRBD2 (5 bases). CDR1 SGHNT and CDR2 YYREEE come from the germline V gene (reference sequence). Deletions cut 2 bases from V and 2 bases from J, with 20 bases between. This CDR3 has 19 residues. The CDR3 nucleotides read TGTGCCAGCAGCTTTTCTAGGTCTAGCCCTAAGACTGGGGCCAACGTCCTGACTTTC. Its translation is CASSFSRSSPKTGANVLTF. Full variable domain (rest looked up from reference TRBV5-4 and TRBJ2-6): ETGVTQSPTHLIKTRGQQVTLRCSSQSGHNTVSWYQQALGQGPQFIFQYYREEENGRGNFPPRFSGLQFPNYSSELNVNALELDDSALYLCASSFSRSSPKTGANVLTFGAGSRLTVL.

This clone was detected only a few times. The chain employs TRBV7-9 and TRBJ2-3, with 7 nucleotides matching TRBD2. This CDR3 is 12 amino acids long. Germline V lookup: CDR1 SEHNR, CDR2 FQNEAQ (reference sequence). V dropped 8 bases and J dropped 4; count of bases not matched to a gene: 3. CDR3 nucleotides: TGTGCCAGCGGGGGGGGAGCAGATACGCAGTATTTT. It is translated as CASGGGADTQYF.

The rearrangement joins TRBV28 to TRBJ2-7; 9 bases match TRBD2. Germline-derived CDR1 and CDR2 are MDHEN and SYDVKM. The CDR3 loop spans 15 amino acids. The V and J ends lost 6 bases and 0 bases, in that order; junction bases with no gene match: 6. The CDR3 nucleotides read TGTGCCAGCAGCCGCGGGGGGGCCACCTCCTACGAGCAGTACTTC. It specifies CASSRGGATSYEQYF.

The chain carries TRBV27 and TRBJ1-1; 11 bases match TRBD1. The germline CDR1 and CDR2 sequences are MNHEY and SMNVEV (reference sequence). CDR3 length: 14 residues. The ends lost 3 bases at V and 3 bases at J; junction bases unmatched: 0. Written as DNA, the CDR3 is TGTGCCAGCAGTTTGGACAGGGGGCACACTGAAGCTTTCTTT. As protein: CASSLDRGHTEAFF.

The gene calls are TRBV6-6 and TRBJ2-7, with D tentatively TRBD1 (5 bases). The CDR3 extends over 14 amino acids. Trimming removed 3 bases at V and 1 base at J, with 10 bases between. Germline V CDR1 and CDR2: MNHNY, SVGAGI (reference sequence). In nucleotides, the CDR3 is TGTGCCAGCAGTTATTCGCAGGGTTCCTACGAGCAGTACTTC. This codes for CASSYSQGSYEQYF.

V and J are TRBV13 and TRBJ1-6; no reliable D call. Per the germline V gene, CDR1 is PRHDT and CDR2 is FYEKMQ (reference sequence). Trimming pared 2 bases from V and 8 bases from J, leaving 10 bases between. The length of the CDR3 is 14 residues. The CDR3 nucleotides are TGTGCCAGCAGCTTAAAATTGGGCGATTCACCCCTCCACTTT. Encoded protein: CASSLKLGDSPLHF.

This clone occurred once. The V call is TRBV28, the J call TRBJ2-7; D remains unclear. Trimming pared 7 bases from V and 6 bases from J, leaving 16 bases between. Germline V gene sequence: CDR1 MDHEN, CDR2 SYDVKM. The CDR3 consists of 13 residues. CDR3 region: CASIMHPGGEQYF. DNA for the CDR3: TGTGCCAGCATTATGCATCCGGGCGGCGAGCAGTACTTC.

The chain joins TRBV19 to TRBJ1-6; tentatively, D is TRBD1 (5 bases). The CDR3 spans 16 residues. V lost 5 bases, J lost 9 bases, and 20 bases lay in between. Germline-derived CDR1 and CDR2 are LNHDA and SQIVND (reference sequence). CDR3: CASSLKGPGFVSPLHF. The CDR3 nucleotides are TGTGCCAGTAGTCTAAAGGGGCCAGGGTTTGTTTCACCCCTCCACTTT.

This clone was observed once. This rearrangement joins TRBV7-2 to TRBJ2-7, with a weak D call TRBD2 (5 bases). Looked up from germline, CDR1 is SGHTA and CDR2 is FQGNSA. The CDR3 has 17 amino acids. V was shortened by 5 bases and J by 0 bases, with 20 bases between the two germline ends. DNA of the CDR3: TGTGCCAGCAGCCGATGGGCTGTCGGGAAGAGCTCCTACGAGCAGTACTTC. Protein sequence: CASSRWAVGKSSYEQYF.

This chain uses TRBV14 with TRBJ2-7; D might be TRBD1 or TRBD2, each matching 5 bases. V was shortened by 1 base and J by 4 bases, with 14 bases between the two germline ends. The CDR3 contains 15 residues. Germline CDR1 reads SGHDN; CDR2 reads FVKESK. CDR3 amino acids: CASSQAAGGGYEQYF. The CDR3 region has the DNA TGTGCCAGCAGCCAAGCCGCGGGTGGGGGATACGAGCAGTACTTC.